This T cell receptor (beta chain) appears in the sequencing data of a study of cytomegalovirus exposure and HLA in healthy donors. The PCR had 60 Vbeta and 13 Jbeta primers. Assay used: immunoSEQ multiplex PCR; TCRdb lists only in-frame clones, some missing. The sample contains about 83,000 clones, around 78% of which appear only once. This CDR3 region has 13 residues. The V gene end was trimmed by 4 bases and the J gene end by 4 bases; junction bases not matched to a gene: 2. The germline gives CDR1 SGHTA, CDR2 FQGTGA. Material for sequencing was PBMCs. This clonotype originated in a man younger than 30 in good health and CMV-seropositive. V is TRBV7-3 and J is TRBJ1-1, with 8 nucleotides matching TRBD1. The CDR3 DNA reads as TGTGCCAGCAGCTCCCAGGGGGCCACTGAAGCTTTCTTT. Amino acids: CASSSQGATEAFF.